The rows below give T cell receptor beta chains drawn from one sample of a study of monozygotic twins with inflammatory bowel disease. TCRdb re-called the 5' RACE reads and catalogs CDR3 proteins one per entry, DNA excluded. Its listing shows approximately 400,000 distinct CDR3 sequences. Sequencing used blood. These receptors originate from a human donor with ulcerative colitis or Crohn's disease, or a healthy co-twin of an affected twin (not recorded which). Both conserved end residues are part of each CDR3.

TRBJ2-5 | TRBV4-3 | CASSQGTGWESETQYF
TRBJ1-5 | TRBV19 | CASSIGSAGNQPQHF
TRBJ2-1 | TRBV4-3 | CASSRLAGANEQFF
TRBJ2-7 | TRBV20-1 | CSARDSAHIAGGPSYEQYF
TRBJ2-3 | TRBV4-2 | CASSQSYDSADTQYF
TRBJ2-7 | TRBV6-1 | CASSPNIASYEQYF
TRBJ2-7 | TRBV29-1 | CSVEIARSYEQYF
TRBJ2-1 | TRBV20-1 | CSASGGTTIYNEQFF
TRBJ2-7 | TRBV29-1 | CSVEADSPYEQYF
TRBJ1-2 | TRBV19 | CASSMTGQTAQNRELGYTF
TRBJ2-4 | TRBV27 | CASSLSPGTGLAKNIQYF
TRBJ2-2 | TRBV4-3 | CASSQDPSGGSTGELFF
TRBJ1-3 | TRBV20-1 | CSAASSGNTIYF
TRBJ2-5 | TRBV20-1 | CSARLSETQYF
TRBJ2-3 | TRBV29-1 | CSVHSSTDTQYF
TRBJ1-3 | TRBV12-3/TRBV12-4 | CASRFVVSGNTIYF
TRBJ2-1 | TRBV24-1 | CATSESSGGWNEQFF
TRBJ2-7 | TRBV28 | CATTVGYEQYF
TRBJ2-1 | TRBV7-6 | CTSSSRWKGEQFF
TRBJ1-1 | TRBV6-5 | CASSYSRQGDTEAFF
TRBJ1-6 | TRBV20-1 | CSADVGSGNSPLHF
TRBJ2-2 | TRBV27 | CASSLGGGAFSGELFF
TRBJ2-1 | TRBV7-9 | CASSSPGSVFNEQFF
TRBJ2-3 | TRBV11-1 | CASSSHDRDPFWKGTQYF
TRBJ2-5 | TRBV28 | CASSPRRGIVETQYF
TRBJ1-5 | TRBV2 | CASRGRGSNQPQHF
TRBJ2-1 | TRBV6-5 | CASSYGPNEQFF